The 29 T cell receptor beta chains given below trace back to one sample, sequenced in a study of blood T cells in healthy people across ages. A second PCR, run for roughly 6 to 11 cycles, used a sample-barcoded 5' primer plus a J-beta primer mix. TCRdb recomputed calls from the 5' RACE reads with MiXCR, one row per CDR3 protein. The sample holds roughly 680,000 distinct CDR3 sequences, approximately 50% seen once. Sequencing used blood. The receptors shown here come from a woman aged 60-75 years in good health.

The chain recombines TRBV20-1 with TRBJ1-4; 7 bases line up with TRBD1. Germline-derived CDR1 and CDR2 are DFQATT and SNEGSKA (reference sequence). The V and J ends lost 7 bases and 1 base, in that order; junction bases with no gene match: 9. This CDR3 comprises 15 residues. The CDR3 region has the DNA TGCAGTGGCCCCCGTCAGGGGGGAACTAATGAAAAACTGTTTTTT. This encodes CSGPRQGGTNEKLFF.

This clonotype has just a few counts. This chain joins TRBV12-3 or TRBV12-4 and TRBJ2-3, with 7 bases fitting TRBD2. Germline trimming cut 2 bases from V and 0 bases from J; bases unmatched to any gene: 11. The CDR3 covers 18 residues. CDR3 nucleotide sequence: TGTGCCAGCAGTTTAAAAAGGGGAGGGACCTCTAGCACAGATACGCAGTATTTT. This gives the protein CASSLKRGGTSSTDTQYF.

Note on this clonotype: The junction differs from germline at one of its ends, possibly a read error. J is TRBJ2-7 and V is TRBV4-2; no clear D. CDR1 and CDR2 (germline): LGHNA, YNFKEQ. This CDR3 contains 13 residues. In nucleotides, the CDR3 is TGTGTCAGCAGCCAAGCCCCGGACTACGAGCAGTACTTC. As protein: CVSSQAPDYEQYF.

Concerning this clonotype: Sequence at one end of the junction differs from germline and may be a read error. The chain employs TRBV29-1 and TRBJ2-3; 14 bases align to TRBD2. In germline, CDR1 is SQVTM, CDR2 ANQGSEA. CDR3 length: 16 residues. In DNA form, the CDR3 reads TGTAGCGTCTGGCGACCGGGACTAGCGGGAGTAGATACGCAGTATTTT. It translates to CSVWRPGLAGVDTQYF.

In this sample, this clonotype turned up many times. The genes are TRBV28 and TRBJ2-7, with TRBD1 matching over 8 bases. CDR3 length: 15 amino acids. With 6 bases clipped from V and 4 bases from J, the junction kept 11 bases outside the gene matches. CDR1 MDHEN and CDR2 SYDVKM come from the germline V gene. The CDR3 nucleotides read TGTGCCAGCAGCCAGCGAAGGACAGGGAGGTACGAGCAGTACTTC. It is translated as CASSQRRTGRYEQYF. Supplemented by reference TRBV28 and TRBJ2-7, the full variable domain reads DVKVTQSSRYLVKRTGEKVFLECVQDMDHENMFWYRQDPGLGLRLIYFSYDVKMKEKGDIPEGYSVSREKKERFSLILESASTNQTSMYLCASSQRRTGRYEQYFGPGTRLTVT.

The chain couples TRBV25-1 to TRBJ2-5; no definite D call. This CDR3 has 14 amino acids. The germline CDR1 and CDR2 sequences are MGHDK and SYGVNS. V was shortened by 7 bases and J by 3 bases, with 15 bases between the two germline ends. The CDR3 loop reads CASIPQEEEETQYF. The CDR3 nucleotides read TGTGCCAGCATTCCCCAAGAAGAAGAAGAGACCCAGTACTTC.

For the CDR3, the DNA is TGCGCCAGCAGCATTGACAGTGGCTCCTACAATGAGCAGTTCTTC. This translates into CASSIDSGSYNEQFF. The chain carries TRBV5-1 and TRBJ2-1; tentatively, D is TRBD1 (5 bases). Germline V CDR1 and CDR2: SGHRS, YFSETQ. CDR3 length: 15 amino acids. Trimming removed 4 bases from V and 0 bases from J, with 11 bases in between.

This clonotype was observed at least ten times. The V gene is TRBV4-2, the J gene TRBJ2-2; 7 bases fit TRBD1. J gave up 3 bases and V 4 bases, and 8 bases lay outside the gene matches. CDR3 length equals 16 residues. CDR1 LGHNA and CDR2 YNFKEQ come from the germline V gene. The CDR3 reads CASSPLGQADTGELFF. The DNA for the CDR3 is TGTGCCAGCAGCCCATTAGGACAGGCCGACACCGGGGAGCTGTTTTTT.

The rearrangement links TRBV7-2 to TRBJ2-5; perhaps TRBD2 as D (6 bases). Germline lookup yields CDR1 SGHTA and CDR2 FQGNSA. This CDR3 is 15 amino acids long. The V end lost 7 bases, the J end lost 6 bases, and 21 bases lay between the germline ends. In nucleotides, the CDR3 is TGTGCCAGCACCCTCGCCCAGGAGGGCGCACAGACCCAGTACTTC. The encoded protein is CASTLAQEGAQTQYF.

The gene calls are TRBV7-2 and TRBJ1-4; 7 nucleotides match TRBD1. The germline gives CDR1 SGHTA, CDR2 FQGNSA. The CDR3 loop spans 15 amino acids. The junction had 11 bases not matched to a gene; V was cut back by 5 bases and J by 8 bases. DNA for the CDR3: TGTGCCAGCAGCCTGACAGGGAGTGGGATCGAAAAACTGTTTTTT. Amino acid sequence: CASSLTGSGIEKLFF.

The rearrangement joins TRBV5-1 to TRBJ2-2; 8 positions agree with TRBD1. The CDR3 has 15 residues. Trimming at V came to 3 bases and at J to 3 bases, leaving 4 bases not matched to a gene. Germline CDR1 is SGHRS and CDR2 is YFSETQ. CDR3: CASSSGTGHTGELFF. Here the CDR3 DNA reads TGCGCCAGCAGCTCGGGGACAGGTCACACCGGGGAGCTGTTTTTT.

This chain uses TRBV20-1 with TRBJ2-1, with 7 bases matching TRBD2. Germline V CDR1 and CDR2: DFQATT, SNEGSKA (reference sequence). CDR3 length: 14 amino acids. V was pared by 3 bases and J by 4 bases, with 6 bases of the junction left unmatched. CDR3 loop: CSARRLASYNEQFF. Written as DNA, the CDR3 is TGCAGTGCTAGGCGACTAGCCTCTTACAATGAGCAGTTCTTC.

This chain joins TRBV6-6 and TRBJ2-7; 7 bases align to TRBD1. V trimming: 4 bases; J trimming: 5 bases; junction bases outside the gene matches: 8. This CDR3 has 14 residues. Germline CDR1 is MNHNY and CDR2 is SVGAGI (reference sequence). The DNA for the CDR3 is TGTGCCAGCAGTTCAACAGGGGCCCCCCACGAGCAGTACTTC. Translating gives CASSSTGAPHEQYF.

The genes are TRBV6-2 or TRBV6-3 and TRBJ2-1, with 7 bases matching TRBD2. This CDR3 is built from 15 residues. Germline V gene lookup returns CDR1 MNHEY and CDR2 SVGEGT. V was pared by 6 bases and J by 3 bases, with 8 bases of the junction left unmatched. The chain's CDR3 is CASSKLSGLYNEQFF. The CDR3 DNA reads as TGTGCCAGCAGCAAACTTAGCGGGCTCTACAATGAGCAGTTCTTC.

This rearrangement joins TRBV7-2 to TRBJ2-7, with 8 bases lining up with TRBD1. Germline V CDR1 and CDR2: SGHTA, FQGNSA. J lost 4 bases, V lost 5 bases, and 7 bases had no gene match. The CDR3 totals 14 residues. CDR3 DNA: TGTGCCAGCAGCCCCGGCAGGGGGCGATACGAGCAGTACTTC. Encoded protein: CASSPGRGRYEQYF.

The J gene is TRBJ2-7, the V gene TRBV10-3, with a possible D match to TRBD1 (6 bases). Germline lookup yields CDR1 ENHRY and CDR2 SYGVKD. V dropped 10 bases and J dropped 0 bases, with 13 bases sitting between them. The CDR3 runs 13 residues. The CDR3 region has the DNA TGTGCCACTGTACAGGGAAGCTCCTACGAGCAGTACTTC. Residues: CATVQGSSYEQYF.

This rearrangement joins TRBV7-8 to TRBJ2-1; no reliable D call. CDR1 SGHVS and CDR2 FQNEAQ come from the germline V gene. The CDR3 sequence is 13 residues long. Trimming removed 2 bases from V and 2 bases from J, with 4 bases in between. The CDR3 loop is CASSLLTYNEQFF. CDR3 sequence (DNA): TGTGCCAGCAGCTTATTGACCTACAATGAGCAGTTCTTC.

This clonotype was detected a few times. The gene calls are TRBV2 and TRBJ1-4; perhaps TRBD1 as D (5 bases). The germline gives CDR1 SNHLY, CDR2 FYNNEI. The ends were cut back, 5 bases at V and 5 bases at J, with 9 bases in the middle. The CDR3 is made up of 13 amino acids. The CDR3 protein is CASSRGGNEKLFF. Written as DNA, the CDR3 is TGTGCCAGCAGTCGGGGCGGGAATGAAAAACTGTTTTTT. The full variable domain, rest sourced from reference TRBV2 and TRBJ1-4, is EPEVTQTPSHQVTQMGQEVILRCVPISNHLYFYWYRQILGQKVEFLVSFYNNEISEKSEIFDDQFSVERPDGSNFTLKIRSTKLEDSAMYFCASSRGGNEKLFFGSGTQLSVL.

This chain links TRBV28 with TRBJ2-7, with D perhaps TRBD1 (6 bases). Trimming shortened V by 6 bases and J by 4 bases, and 16 bases separated the two germline ends. CDR3 length: 14 residues. Germline V gene data show CDR1 as MDHEN and CDR2 as SYDVKM. CDR3 loop: CASSITGMRYEQYF. In nucleotides, the CDR3 is TGTGCCAGCAGCATTACAGGGATGAGATACGAGCAGTACTTC.

The CDR3, as DNA: TGCGCCAGCAGGCCGACCGGGACTAGGAGCACAGATACGCAGTATTTT. Translation: CASRPTGTRSTDTQYF. The chain is built from TRBV5-1 and TRBJ2-3; TRBD2 agrees at 8 bases. Per germline, CDR1 SGHRS and CDR2 YFSETQ. The CDR3 sequence is 16 residues long. V lost 5 bases, J lost 0 bases, and 8 bases stayed unmatched.

Remarks on this clonotype: The DNA is omitted, as the CDR3 cannot be located on it reliably, and the CDR3 follows TCRdb's listing. The rearrangement joins TRBV20-1 to TRBJ2-1; TRBD1 was called by the table and not checked on the DNA. The germline V gene encodes CDR1 DFQATT and CDR2 SNEGSKA (reference sequence). The CDR3 sequence runs 13 residues, both termini included. The CDR3 loop is CSAKDVAGGILFF.

The rearrangement joins TRBV20-1 to TRBJ2-4; the D gene is possibly TRBD1 (6 bases). Per the germline V gene, CDR1 is DFQATT and CDR2 is SNEGSKA (reference sequence). V lost 6 bases and J lost 7, with 13 bases in between. This CDR3 spans 12 amino acids. For the CDR3, the DNA is TGCAGTGCCTCGACAGGTTGTAACATTCAGTACTTC. As protein: CSASTGCNIQYF.

CDR3 coding DNA: TGTGCCAGCGCTCGCCCCAATCAGCCCCAGCATTTT. It codes for CASARPNQPQHF. The gene calls are TRBV12-3 or TRBV12-4 and TRBJ1-5; no firm D call. Trimming cost V 8 bases and J 3 bases, with 8 bases left between them. This CDR3 is 12 amino acids long.

This chain joins TRBV5-1 and TRBJ2-7; TRBD2 matches 13 bases. The J call could be wrong; TRBJ2-5 is a better fit for the DNA end. Germline assignment: CDR1 SGHRS and CDR2 YFSETQ. The CDR3 has 16 residues. DNA for the CDR3: TGCGCCAGCAGCCCAACTAGCGGGAGGGTATGGGAGACCCAGTACTTC. Residues: CASSPTSGRVWETQYF.

This chain's CDR3 is CASSFLGEQPQHF. The CDR3 DNA is TGTGCCAGCAGTTTTTTAGGGGAACAGCCCCAGCATTTT. This sequence joins TRBV27 and TRBJ1-5; D perhaps matches TRBD1 (5 bases). Between the trimmed V and J ends, which lost 3 bases and 7 bases, there was a span of 10 bases. The CDR3 is 13 amino acids. Germline lookup yields CDR1 MNHEY and CDR2 SMNVEV (reference sequence).

This clonotype has at least ten counts. This chain joins TRBV5-1 and TRBJ1-1; the D gene is possibly TRBD1 (6 bases). The CDR3 contains 15 residues. V lost 4 bases and J 1 base, leaving 14 bases between the germline ends. CDR1 and CDR2 (germline): SGHRS, YFSETQ. For the CDR3, the DNA is TGCGCCAGCAGCGACCAAGGGACACCGAACACTGAAGCTTTCTTT. Translating it yields CASSDQGTPNTEAFF.

This clonotype was observed a few times. The V call is TRBV20-1, the J call TRBJ2-5; 13 bases align to TRBD2. The ends lost 3 bases at V and 5 bases at J; junction bases unmatched: 6. Germline assignment: CDR1 DFQATT and CDR2 SNEGSKA (reference sequence). There are 15 residues in the CDR3. CDR3 amino acids: CSARGTSGNGETQYF. CDR3 in DNA: TGCAGTGCTAGGGGGACTAGCGGGAATGGTGAGACCCAGTACTTC.

A remark on this clonotype: At one of its ends the junction is not consistent with the germline gene, which may arise from a read error. This chain uses TRBV28 with TRBJ2-5; 8 bases fit TRBD1. The germline CDR1 and CDR2 sequences are MDHEN and SYDVKM. The CDR3 sequence is 15 residues long. The DNA of the CDR3 is TGTACCAGCAGCCACAACAGGGGGTACCAAGAGACCCAGTACTTC. Its translation is CTSSHNRGYQETQYF.

The CDR3 protein is CASSPGRRSYNEQFF. In DNA form, the CDR3 reads TGTGCCAGCAGTCCGGGACGTCGCTCCTACAATGAGCAGTTCTTC. This chain uses TRBV28 with TRBJ2-1; either TRBD1 or TRBD2 may supply D (5 bases each). Trimming left V 5 bases short and J 0 bases short, with 11 bases between. The germline CDR1 and CDR2 sequences are MDHEN and SYDVKM. The CDR3 extends over 15 amino acids. Full variable domain (rest looked up from reference TRBV28 and TRBJ2-1): DVKVTQSSRYLVKRTGEKVFLECVQDMDHENMFWYRQDPGLGLRLIYFSYDVKMKEKGDIPEGYSVSREKKERFSLILESASTNQTSMYLCASSPGRRSYNEQFFGPGTRLTVL.